What follows are 19 T cell receptor beta chains derived from one specimen sequenced in a study of cytomegalovirus exposure and HLA in healthy donors. The PCR ran on 60 Vbeta and 13 Jbeta primers. This table comes from immunoSEQ multiplex PCR, and its TCRdb copy is limited to in-frame clones, with some not included. The sample has about 200,000 clones; roughly three quarters are singletons. The material sequenced was PBMCs. Source of these receptors: a man aged 45-65 years in good health and CMV-seronegative.

The genes are TRBV27 and TRBJ1-1; D gene unclear. Trimming removed 3 bases from V and 3 bases from J, with 14 bases in between. This CDR3 is 15 amino acids long. CDR1 and CDR2 (germline): MNHEY, SMNVEV (reference sequence). Here the CDR3 DNA reads TGTGCCAGCAGTTTTTTTGGCGGTGGTGACACTGAAGCTTTCTTT. Protein product: CASSFFGGGDTEAFF.

In its sample, this clone was seen a few times. The chain carries TRBV18 and TRBJ1-1; perhaps TRBD1 as D (5 bases). The CDR3 consists of 13 residues. The germline V gene has CDR1 KGHSH and CDR2 LQKENI. Trimming pared 6 bases from V and 4 bases from J, leaving 12 bases between. The CDR3 DNA sequence: TGTGCCAGCTCGGGGGGTAGTATCACTGAAGCTTTCTTT. Amino acids: CASSGGSITEAFF.

This sequence joins TRBV9 and TRBJ1-1, with D perhaps TRBD1 (5 bases). V shed 4 bases and J shed 5 bases, with 21 bases lying between them. Germline CDR1 SGDLS, CDR2 YYNGEE. The CDR3 consists of 16 residues. The CDR3: CASSPTGSNGITEAFF. In DNA, the CDR3 is TGTGCCAGCAGCCCCACAGGTTCTAATGGGATAACTGAAGCTTTCTTT.

The chain carries TRBV29-1 and TRBJ1-2; D is perhaps TRBD1 (6 bases). The V gene lost 7 bases and the J gene lost 7 bases, with 13 bases spanning the gap. The CDR3 is 11 residues long. Germline CDR1 SQVTM, CDR2 ANQGSEA. CDR3 in amino acids: CSADLGGGYTF. The CDR3 coding sequence is TGCAGCGCCGACCTAGGGGGTGGCTACACCTTC.

The rearrangement links TRBV7-6 to TRBJ1-1, with D maybe TRBD1 (5 bases). The CDR3 loop spans 13 amino acids. V lost 5 bases, J lost 1 base, and 8 bases lay in between. Per the germline V gene, CDR1 is SGHVS and CDR2 is FNYEAQ. The CDR3, as DNA: TGTGCCAGCAGCCGGGGGACGAACACTGAAGCTTTCTTT. This translates into CASSRGTNTEAFF.

The J gene is TRBJ2-5, the V gene TRBV7-2; 10 bases align to TRBD1. Trimming took 5 bases from V and 5 from J; bases not matched to a gene: 8. This CDR3 is built from 15 residues. Germline V lookup: CDR1 SGHTA, CDR2 FQGNSA. For the CDR3, the DNA is TGTGCCAGCAGCCGAGGGACAGGGGTAGGGGAGACCCAGTACTTC. It yields the protein CASSRGTGVGETQYF.

V is TRBV1 and J is TRBJ2-1; the DNA was not used to check the table's D call, TRBD2. TRBV1 is labeled a pseudogene. This CDR3 is 18 amino acids long. CDR3 in DNA: TGCACCAGCAGCCCAGGCCCCCTAACTAGCGGGAGTCGCAATGAGCAGTTCTTC. Its translation is CTSSPGPLTSGSRNEQFF.

This clone showed up just once. The chain couples TRBV4-1 to TRBJ2-1, with TRBD2 matching 7 bases. The trim removed 6 bases at V and 1 base at J, leaving 6 bases unmatched. The CDR3 contains 15 residues. Germline CDR1 is MGHRA and CDR2 is YSYEKL. CDR3 sequence: CASSRVGGSYNEQFF. The CDR3 DNA sequence: TGCGCCAGCAGTCGAGTGGGGGGGTCCTACAATGAGCAGTTCTTC.

The chain carries TRBV2 and TRBJ1-2; D is uncertain. This CDR3 comprises 14 residues. Per the germline V gene, CDR1 is SNHLY and CDR2 is FYNNEI. V was pared by 2 bases and J by 4 bases, with 11 bases between. CDR3 nucleotide sequence: TGTGCCAGCAGTGAAAGGGAGACCCCCTATGGCTACACCTTC. Encoded protein: CASSERETPYGYTF.

The V and J genes are TRBV28 and TRBJ2-3; TRBD1 might be the D (5 bases). Per germline, CDR1 MDHEN and CDR2 SYDVKM. The V end was cut by 5 bases, the J end by 6 bases, with 18 bases between. The CDR3 extends over 15 amino acids. In DNA, the CDR3 is TGTGCCAGCAGTCCTCTGGGAAGACAGCAGGATACGCAGTATTTT. This sequence encodes CASSPLGRQQDTQYF.

This clone came up once. The rearrangement uses TRBV30 and TRBJ2-5; unclear D gene. V was trimmed by 2 bases and J by 4 bases, leaving 5 bases between them. Germline loops: CDR1 GTSNPN, CDR2 SVGIG (reference sequence). The CDR3 length is 11 residues. The CDR3, as DNA: TGTGCCTGGAGTCTACGAGAGACCCAGTACTTC. Amino acids: CAWSLRETQYF.

The rearrangement links TRBV18 to TRBJ2-5; 8 nucleotides agree with TRBD1. Trimming removed 8 bases from V and 5 bases from J; junction bases left unmatched: 7. The CDR3 length is 13 residues. Germline V lookup: CDR1 KGHSH, CDR2 LQKENI. The CDR3 spells CASPQGQDETQYF. For the CDR3, the DNA is TGTGCCAGCCCACAGGGACAGGACGAGACCCAGTACTTC.

This rearrangement joins TRBV4-2 to TRBJ2-1; tentative D call: TRBD2 (6 bases). V lost 2 bases and J 0 bases, leaving 11 bases between the germline ends. This CDR3 region has 16 residues. CDR1 and CDR2 from the germline V gene are LGHNA and YNFKEQ. The CDR3 DNA follows: TGTGCCAGCAGCCAACTAGCGCAGAGCTCCTACAATGAGCAGTTCTTC. It yields the protein CASSQLAQSSYNEQFF.

This CDR3 is CASSVGQRSQPQHF. In DNA, the CDR3 is TGTGCCAGTAGTGTGGGACAGAGATCCCAGCCCCAGCATTTT. This chain connects TRBV19 to TRBJ1-5; 7 bases line up with TRBD1. Germline V lookup: CDR1 LNHDA, CDR2 SQIVND (reference sequence). V shed 5 bases and J 7 bases; nucleotides not matched to a gene: 8. CDR3 length: 14 residues.

The rearrangement joins TRBV6-5 to TRBJ2-7; D might be TRBD1 (6 bases). Germline V CDR1 and CDR2: MNHEY, SVGAGI. The ends were cut back, 5 bases at V and 4 bases at J, with 12 bases in the middle. There are 13 residues in the CDR3. The CDR3 protein is CASSLMRGYEQYF. DNA of the CDR3: TGTGCCAGCAGTCTAATGAGGGGGTACGAGCAGTACTTC.

This clone was detected a few times. The chain has TRBV10-2 and TRBJ2-7, with D possibly being TRBD2 (6 bases). The CDR3 spans 14 residues. Trimming removed 2 bases from V and 5 bases from J, with 13 bases in between. Looked up from germline, CDR1 is WSHSY and CDR2 is SAAADI. The CDR3 here is CASSEPGVPHEQYF. CDR3 coding DNA: TGCGCCAGCAGTGAGCCGGGGGTCCCCCACGAGCAGTACTTC.

The CDR3 loop reads CASSVTGGTEAFF. The CDR3 DNA is TGTGCCAGCAGTGTGACAGGGGGGACTGAAGCTTTCTTT. The gene calls are TRBV6-4 and TRBJ1-1; 9 bases are shared with TRBD1. CDR3 length: 13 residues. After removal of 4 bases from V and 5 bases from J, the junction contained 2 bases not matched to a gene. Germline V lookup: CDR1 MRHNA, CDR2 SNTAGT.

This chain connects TRBV7-9 to TRBJ2-7, with 11 nucleotides matching TRBD1. CDR1 and CDR2 (germline): SEHNR, FQNEAQ (reference sequence). This CDR3 is 15 amino acids long. Germline trimming cut 8 bases from V and 2 bases from J; bases unmatched to any gene: 8. The CDR3 region has the DNA TGTGCCAGCCCCGATCCGGGACAGGGGGCCTACGAGCAGTACTTC. This codes for CASPDPGQGAYEQYF. Looking up the rest from reference TRBV7-9 and TRBJ2-7 gives the full variable domain: DTGVSQNPRHKITKRGQNVTFRCDPISEHNRLYWYRQTLGQGPEFLTYFQNEAQLEKSRLLSDRFSAERPKGSFSTLEIQRTEQGDSAMYLCASPDPGQGAYEQYFGPGTRLTVT.

The rearrangement joins TRBV9 to TRBJ1-2; TRBD1 aligns across 9 bases. Trimming removed 4 bases from V and 3 bases from J; junction bases left unmatched: 13. Germline CDR1 SGDLS, CDR2 YYNGEE. The CDR3 totals 17 residues. The CDR3 DNA follows: TGTGCCAGCAGCCCCCGTCCCACAGGGGGCTTTGACTATGGCTACACCTTC. Residues: CASSPRPTGGFDYGYTF.